These T cell receptor beta chains were read from a single sample in a study of T cell responses to AZD1222 COVID-19 vaccine. The protocol was immunoSEQ multiplex PCR, while the TCRdb copy is restricted to in-frame clones and leaves out a portion. The repertoire has about 150,000 clones, 85% to 90% of them found once; the top ten carry more than 5.5%. The sample in question was peripheral blood, obtained on day 0 of MenACWY control vaccination. The source is an adult in good health. CDR3s leave out the opening cysteine and the closing phenylalanine or tryptophan. Each record gives: V gene, D gene, clone size, CDR3 length, J gene, CDR3 protein. A D gene is named only where the DNA matches it firmly. For some rows the clone size is stated as once, few or many, or as a class when expanded; others skip it.

v_call: TRBV5-8
d_call: -
clone_size: -
cdr3_length: 13
j_call: TRBJ2-6
cdr3_aa: ASSRTLSGANVLT

v_call: TRBV11-2
d_call: -
clone_size: -
cdr3_length: 11
j_call: TRBJ1-2
cdr3_aa: ASSWGRTEGYT

v_call: TRBV11-2
d_call: -
clone_size: -
cdr3_length: 14
j_call: TRBJ1-5
cdr3_aa: ASSLDGHSPLRPQH

v_call: TRBV28
d_call: TRBD1
clone_size: -
cdr3_length: 12
j_call: TRBJ1-2
cdr3_aa: ASSLGTGLSGYT

v_call: TRBV10-3
d_call: -
clone_size: -
cdr3_length: 13
j_call: TRBJ1-3
cdr3_aa: AISAQGTSGNTIY

v_call: TRBV6-2/TRBV6-3
d_call: TRBD2
clone_size: -
cdr3_length: 14
j_call: TRBJ2-7
cdr3_aa: ASSYSLAGETYEQY

v_call: TRBV3-1/TRBV3-2
d_call: TRBD2
clone_size: once
cdr3_length: 14
j_call: TRBJ2-7
cdr3_aa: ASSQAAGGPRYEQY

v_call: TRBV27
d_call: TRBD1
clone_size: once
cdr3_length: 13
j_call: TRBJ2-7
cdr3_aa: ASSSRTGSSYEQY

v_call: TRBV28
d_call: -
clone_size: -
cdr3_length: 10
j_call: TRBJ1-5
cdr3_aa: ASSQGPEPQH

v_call: TRBV27
d_call: -
clone_size: few
cdr3_length: 15
j_call: TRBJ2-2
cdr3_aa: ASSPIPGTLNTGELF

v_call: TRBV10-3
d_call: TRBD1
clone_size: -
cdr3_length: 13
j_call: TRBJ1-5
cdr3_aa: AISSGQPGDQPQH